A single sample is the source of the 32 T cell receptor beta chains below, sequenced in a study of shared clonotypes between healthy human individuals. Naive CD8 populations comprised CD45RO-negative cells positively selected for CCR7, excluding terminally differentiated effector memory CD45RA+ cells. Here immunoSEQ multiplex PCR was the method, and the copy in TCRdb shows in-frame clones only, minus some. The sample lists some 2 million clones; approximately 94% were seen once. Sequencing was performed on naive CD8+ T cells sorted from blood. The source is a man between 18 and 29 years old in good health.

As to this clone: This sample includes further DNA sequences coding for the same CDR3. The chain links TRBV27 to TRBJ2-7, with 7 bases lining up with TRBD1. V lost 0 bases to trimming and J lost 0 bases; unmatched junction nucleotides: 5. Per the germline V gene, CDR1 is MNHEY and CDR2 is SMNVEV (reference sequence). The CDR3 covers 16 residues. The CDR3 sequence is CASSLSAGTVSYEQYF. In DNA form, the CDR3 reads TGTGCCAGCAGTTTATCCGCCGGGACAGTCTCCTACGAGCAGTACTTC.

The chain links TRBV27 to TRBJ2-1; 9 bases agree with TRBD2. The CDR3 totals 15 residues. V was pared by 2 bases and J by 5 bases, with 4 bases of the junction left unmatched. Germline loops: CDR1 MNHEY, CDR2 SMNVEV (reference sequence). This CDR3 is CASSLAGGPHNEQFF. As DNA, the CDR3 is TGTGCCAGCAGTTTAGCGGGGGGGCCTCACAATGAGCAGTTCTTC.

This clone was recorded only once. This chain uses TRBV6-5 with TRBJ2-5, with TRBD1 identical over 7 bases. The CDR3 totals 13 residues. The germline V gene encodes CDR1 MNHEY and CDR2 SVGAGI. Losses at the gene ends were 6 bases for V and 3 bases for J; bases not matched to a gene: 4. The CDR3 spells CASSIDREETQYF. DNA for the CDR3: TGTGCCAGCAGCATCGACAGGGAAGAGACCCAGTACTTC.

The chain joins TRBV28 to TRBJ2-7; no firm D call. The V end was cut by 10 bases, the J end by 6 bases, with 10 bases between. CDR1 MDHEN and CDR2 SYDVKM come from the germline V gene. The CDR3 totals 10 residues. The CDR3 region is CATRYSEQYF. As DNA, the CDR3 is TGTGCCACCCGATACTCCGAGCAGTACTTC.

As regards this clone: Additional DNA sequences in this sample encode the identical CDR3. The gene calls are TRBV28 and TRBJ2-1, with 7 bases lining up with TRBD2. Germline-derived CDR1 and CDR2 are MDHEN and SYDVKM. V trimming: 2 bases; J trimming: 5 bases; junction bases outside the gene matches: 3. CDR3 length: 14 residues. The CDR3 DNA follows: TGTGCCAGCAGTTTACTTGCGGGGGACAATGAGCAGTTCTTC. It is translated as CASSLLAGDNEQFF.

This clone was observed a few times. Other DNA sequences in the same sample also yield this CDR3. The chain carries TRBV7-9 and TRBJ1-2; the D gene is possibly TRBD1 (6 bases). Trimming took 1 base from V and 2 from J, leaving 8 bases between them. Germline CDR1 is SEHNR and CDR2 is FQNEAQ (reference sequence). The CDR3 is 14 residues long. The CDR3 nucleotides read TGTGCCAGCAGCTTAGTGGGGGCGAACTATGGCTACACCTTC. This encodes CASSLVGANYGYTF.

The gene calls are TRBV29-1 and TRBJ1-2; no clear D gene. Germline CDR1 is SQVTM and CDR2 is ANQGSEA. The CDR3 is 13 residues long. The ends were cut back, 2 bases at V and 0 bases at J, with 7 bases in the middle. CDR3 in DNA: TGCAGCGTTGAAAGTCATGCTAACTATGGCTACACCTTC. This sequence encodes CSVESHANYGYTF.

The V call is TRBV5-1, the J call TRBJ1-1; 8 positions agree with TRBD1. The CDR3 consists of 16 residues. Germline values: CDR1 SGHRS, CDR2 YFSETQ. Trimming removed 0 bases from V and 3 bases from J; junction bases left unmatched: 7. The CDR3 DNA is TGCGCCAGCAGCTTGGACGCAGGGGGCGAGGACACTGAAGCTTTCTTT. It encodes CASSLDAGGEDTEAFF.

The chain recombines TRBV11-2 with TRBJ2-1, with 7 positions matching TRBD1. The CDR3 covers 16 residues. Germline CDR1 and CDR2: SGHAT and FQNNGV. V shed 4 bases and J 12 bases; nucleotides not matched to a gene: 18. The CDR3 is CASSSVPDRPFPTQFF. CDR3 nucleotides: TGTGCCAGCAGCTCAGTCCCGGACAGGCCCTTCCCTACGCAGTTCTTC.

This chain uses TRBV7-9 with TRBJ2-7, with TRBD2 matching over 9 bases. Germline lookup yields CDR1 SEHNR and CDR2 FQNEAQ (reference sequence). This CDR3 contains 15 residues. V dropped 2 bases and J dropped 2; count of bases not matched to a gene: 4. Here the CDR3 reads CASSLSSGATYEQYF. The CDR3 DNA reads TGTGCCAGCAGCTTATCTAGCGGGGCTACCTACGAGCAGTACTTC.

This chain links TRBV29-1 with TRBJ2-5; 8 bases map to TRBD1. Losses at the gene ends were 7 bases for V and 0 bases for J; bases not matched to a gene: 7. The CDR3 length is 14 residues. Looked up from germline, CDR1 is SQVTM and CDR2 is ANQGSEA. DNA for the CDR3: TGCAGCGGGACCCGACAGGGGAACCAAGAGACCCAGTACTTC. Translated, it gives CSGTRQGNQETQYF. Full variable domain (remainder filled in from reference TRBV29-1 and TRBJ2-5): SAVISQKPSRDICQRGTSLTIQCQVDSQVTMMFWYRQQPGQSLTLIATANQGSEATYESGFVIDKFPISRPNLTFSTLTVSNMSPEDSSIYLCSGTRQGNQETQYFGPGTRLLVL.

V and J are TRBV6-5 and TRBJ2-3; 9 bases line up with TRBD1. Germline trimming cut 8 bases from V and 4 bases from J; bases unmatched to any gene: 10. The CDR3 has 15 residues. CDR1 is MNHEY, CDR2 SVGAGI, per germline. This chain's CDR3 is CASCLGTGTADTQYF. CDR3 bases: TGTGCCAGCTGCTTAGGGACAGGGACCGCAGATACGCAGTATTTT.

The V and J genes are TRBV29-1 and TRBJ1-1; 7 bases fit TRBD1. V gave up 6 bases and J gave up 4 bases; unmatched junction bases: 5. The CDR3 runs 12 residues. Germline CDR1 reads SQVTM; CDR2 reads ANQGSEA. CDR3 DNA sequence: TGCAGCGTGGGACAGTGGGGCACTGAAGCTTTCTTT. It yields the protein CSVGQWGTEAFF.

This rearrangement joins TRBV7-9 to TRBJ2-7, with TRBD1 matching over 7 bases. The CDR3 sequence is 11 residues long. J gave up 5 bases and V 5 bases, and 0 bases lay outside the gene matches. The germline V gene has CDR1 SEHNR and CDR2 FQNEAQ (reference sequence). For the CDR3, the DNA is TGTGCCAGCAGCACAGGGGACGAGCAGTACTTC. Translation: CASSTGDEQYF.

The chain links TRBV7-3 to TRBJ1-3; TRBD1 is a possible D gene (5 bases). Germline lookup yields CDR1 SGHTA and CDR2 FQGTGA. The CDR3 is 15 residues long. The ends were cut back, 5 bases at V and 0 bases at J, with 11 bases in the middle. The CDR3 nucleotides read TGTGCCAGCAGCATAGACAGAGGCTCTGGAAACACCATATATTTT. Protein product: CASSIDRGSGNTIYF. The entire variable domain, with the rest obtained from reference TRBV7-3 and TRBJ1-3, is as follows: GAGVSQTPSNKVTEKGKYVELRCDPISGHTALYWYRQSLGQGPEFLIYFQGTGAADDSGLPNDRFFAVRPEGSVSTLKIQRTERGDSAVYLCASSIDRGSGNTIYFGEGSWLTVV.

In DNA form, the CDR3 reads TGCAGCGCCTTAGTAGTAGCGCGATACGAGCAGTACTTC. It specifies CSALVVARYEQYF. The chain couples TRBV29-1 to TRBJ2-7; maybe TRBD2 (5 bases). The V end was cut by 7 bases, the J end by 4 bases, with 17 bases between. Germline values: CDR1 SQVTM, CDR2 ANQGSEA. This CDR3 contains 13 residues.

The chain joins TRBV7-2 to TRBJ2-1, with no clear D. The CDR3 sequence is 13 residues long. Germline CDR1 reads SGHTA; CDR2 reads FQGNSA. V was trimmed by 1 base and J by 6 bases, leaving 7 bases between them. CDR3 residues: CASSLVEGNEQFF. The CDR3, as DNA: TGTGCCAGCAGCTTAGTAGAAGGCAATGAGCAGTTCTTC.

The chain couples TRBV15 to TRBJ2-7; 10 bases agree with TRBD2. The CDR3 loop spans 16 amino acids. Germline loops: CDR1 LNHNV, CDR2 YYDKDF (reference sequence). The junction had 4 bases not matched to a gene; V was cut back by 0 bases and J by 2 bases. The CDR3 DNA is TGTGCCACCAGCAGAGATCTCCTAGCGGGGGCCTACGAGCAGTACTTC. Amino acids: CATSRDLLAGAYEQYF.

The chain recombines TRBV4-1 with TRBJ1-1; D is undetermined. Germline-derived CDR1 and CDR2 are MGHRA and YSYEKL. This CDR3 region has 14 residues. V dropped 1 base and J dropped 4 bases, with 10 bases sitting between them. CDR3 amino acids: CASSQVALGTEAFF. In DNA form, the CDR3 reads TGCGCCAGCAGCCAAGTGGCCCTAGGCACTGAAGCTTTCTTT.

CDR3 in DNA: TGTGCCAGCAGCTTGTTCGCAGGGGGTGACTATGGCTACACCTTC. Encoded protein: CASSLFAGGDYGYTF. The chain recombines TRBV5-4 with TRBJ1-2; TRBD1 agrees at 7 bases. Trimming took 1 base from V and 3 from J; bases not matched to a gene: 6. CDR3 length: 15 residues. Germline lookup yields CDR1 SGHNT and CDR2 YYREEE (reference sequence).

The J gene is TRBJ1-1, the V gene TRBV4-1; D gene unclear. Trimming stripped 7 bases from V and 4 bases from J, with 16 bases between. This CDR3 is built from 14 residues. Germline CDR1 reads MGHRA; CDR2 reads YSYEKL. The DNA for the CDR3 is TGCGCCAGCACCGATGAAAGGATGAGCACTGAAGCTTTCTTT. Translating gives CASTDERMSTEAFF.

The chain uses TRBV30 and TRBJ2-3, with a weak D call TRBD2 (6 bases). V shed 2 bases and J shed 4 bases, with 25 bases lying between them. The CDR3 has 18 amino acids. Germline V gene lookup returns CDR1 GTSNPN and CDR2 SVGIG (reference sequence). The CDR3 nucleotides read TGTGCCTGGAGTTGGGGGGTAGGGACCATTAGAAATGCAGATACGCAGTATTTT. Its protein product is CAWSWGVGTIRNADTQYF.

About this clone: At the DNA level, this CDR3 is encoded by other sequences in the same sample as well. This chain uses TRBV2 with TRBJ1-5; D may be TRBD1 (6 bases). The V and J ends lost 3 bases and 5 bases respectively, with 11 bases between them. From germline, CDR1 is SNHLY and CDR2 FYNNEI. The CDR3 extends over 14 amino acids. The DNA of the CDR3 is TGTGCCAGCAGTGAGGGGCAGGGGTATCAGCCCCAGCATTTT. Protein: CASSEGQGYQPQHF.

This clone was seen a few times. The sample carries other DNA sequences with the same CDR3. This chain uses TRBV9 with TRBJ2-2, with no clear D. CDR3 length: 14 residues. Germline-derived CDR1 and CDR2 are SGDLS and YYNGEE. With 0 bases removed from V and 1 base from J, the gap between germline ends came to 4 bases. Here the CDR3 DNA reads TGTGCCAGCAGCGTAGGTATGAACACCGGGGAGCTGTTTTTT. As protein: CASSVGMNTGELFF.

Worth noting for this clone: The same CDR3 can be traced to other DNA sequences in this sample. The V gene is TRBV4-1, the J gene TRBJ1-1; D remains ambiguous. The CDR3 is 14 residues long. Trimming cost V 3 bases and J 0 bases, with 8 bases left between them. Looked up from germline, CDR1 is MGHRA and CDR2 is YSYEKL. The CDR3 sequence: CASSQERMNTEAFF. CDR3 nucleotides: TGCGCCAGCAGCCAGGAGCGGATGAACACTGAAGCTTTCTTT.

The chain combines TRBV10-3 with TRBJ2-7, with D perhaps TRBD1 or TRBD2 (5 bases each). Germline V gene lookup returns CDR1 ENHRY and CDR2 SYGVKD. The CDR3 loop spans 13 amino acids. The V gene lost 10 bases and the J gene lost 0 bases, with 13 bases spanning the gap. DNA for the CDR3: TGTGCCACCGGGGCGGAGAGCTCCTACGAGCAGTACTTC. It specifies CATGAESSYEQYF.

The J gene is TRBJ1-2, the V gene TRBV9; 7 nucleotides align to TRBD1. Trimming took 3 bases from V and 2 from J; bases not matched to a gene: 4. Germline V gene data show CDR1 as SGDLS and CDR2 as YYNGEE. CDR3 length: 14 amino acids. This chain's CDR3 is CASSGQGQNYGYTF. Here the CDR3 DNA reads TGTGCCAGCAGCGGGCAGGGACAGAACTATGGCTACACCTTC.

CDR3 nucleotides: TGTGCCAGCAGCTACACGCCGGCCGACCATGAGCAGTTCTTC. Its protein product is CASSYTPADHEQFF. The rearrangement links TRBV11-2 to TRBJ2-1; D is undetermined. Germline V gene sequence: CDR1 SGHAT, CDR2 FQNNGV. Trimming stripped 4 bases from V and 8 bases from J, with 15 bases between. The length of the CDR3 is 14 residues.

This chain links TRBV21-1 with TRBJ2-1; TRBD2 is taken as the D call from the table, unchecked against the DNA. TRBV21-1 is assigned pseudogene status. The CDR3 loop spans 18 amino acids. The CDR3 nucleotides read TGTGCCAGCAGCGTACCTCTAGCGCGGGAAGAGGTCCACAATGAGCAGTTCTTC. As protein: CASSVPLAREEVHNEQFF.

In DNA form, the CDR3 reads TGTGCCAGCAGCTGGGGACCGGAGCAGTTCTTC. It yields the protein CASSWGPEQFF. J is TRBJ2-1 and V is TRBV5-5; TRBD1 or TRBD2 may be the D gene (5 bases each). The germline V gene has CDR1 SGHKS and CDR2 YYEKEE (reference sequence). The CDR3 covers 11 residues. Trimming pared 3 bases from V and 10 bases from J, leaving 8 bases between.

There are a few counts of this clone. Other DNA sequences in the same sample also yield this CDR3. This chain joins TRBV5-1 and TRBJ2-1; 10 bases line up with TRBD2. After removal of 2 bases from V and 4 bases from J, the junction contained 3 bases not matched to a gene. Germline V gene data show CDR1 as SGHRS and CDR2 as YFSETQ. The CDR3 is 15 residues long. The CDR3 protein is CASSFTSGVYNEQFF. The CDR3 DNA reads TGCGCCAGCAGCTTTACTAGCGGGGTTTACAATGAGCAGTTCTTC.

DNA of the CDR3: TGTGCCAGCAGTGAAGCCGGTACAGGGTGGTATGGCTACACCTTC. This sequence encodes CASSEAGTGWYGYTF. This chain links TRBV2 with TRBJ1-2; tentatively, D is TRBD1 (6 bases). V was trimmed by 0 bases and J by 5 bases, leaving 13 bases between them. The CDR3 totals 15 residues. Looked up from germline, CDR1 is SNHLY and CDR2 is FYNNEI.